Below, one T cell receptor (beta chain) is given with its context. These data originate in a study of control samples from healthy donors and cancer patients. The V gene end was trimmed by 9 bases and the J gene end by 2 bases; junction bases not matched to a gene: 6. CDR3 size: 15 residues. CDR1 WNHNN and CDR2 SYGVQD come from the germline V gene (reference sequence). Sequenced by immunoSEQ multiplex PCR; TCRdb stores in-frame clones only, minus some. The data hold 150,000 to 200,000 clones, with under 95% observed a single time. Sequencing input: blood. This sequence originates from a woman younger than 30 in good health. The J gene is TRBJ1-6, the V gene TRBV10-1; 8 nucleotides match TRBD1. The CDR3 DNA is TGCGCCAGTACGGACAGGGACGCCTATAATTCACCCCTCCACTTT. It translates to CASTDRDAYNSPLHF.